A selection of T cell receptor beta chains follows, all from one sample in a study of blood T cells in healthy people across ages. Using its own MiXCR run on the 5' RACE reads, TCRdb lists one record per CDR3 protein. The table lists about 1,400,000 distinct CDR3 sequences, roughly 64% of them singletons. Sequencing used blood. These receptors came from a man between 18 and 29 years old in good health. The CDR3 runs from the conserved cysteine through the conserved F or W. A D gene is named only where the DNA matches it firmly. Some rows mark clone size as missing; the rest say once, few, many or name a class of expanded clone.

D gene: -
clone size: few
V gene: TRBV7-2
J gene: TRBJ2-5
CDR3 protein: CASSKATGYQETQYF
CDR3 DNA: TGTGCCAGCAGCAAAGCTACAGGGTATCAAGAGACCCAGTACTTC

D gene: -
clone size: -
V gene: TRBV10-3
J gene: TRBJ2-5
CDR3 protein: CAISESIFQETQYF
CDR3 DNA: TGTGCCATCAGTGAGTCTATATTCCAAGAGACCCAGTACTTC

D gene: TRBD2
clone size: -
V gene: TRBV4-3
J gene: TRBJ2-3
CDR3 protein: CASSQGRGEATDTQYF
CDR3 DNA: TGCGCCAGCAGCCAAGGGCGGGGGGAGGCCACAGATACGCAGTATTTT

D gene: -
clone size: -
V gene: TRBV7-2
J gene: TRBJ1-1
CDR3 protein: CASSWPEGEAFF
CDR3 DNA: TGTGCCAGCAGCTGGCCGGAGGGAGAAGCTTTCTTT

D gene: -
clone size: few
V gene: TRBV12-3/TRBV12-4
J gene: TRBJ2-6
CDR3 protein: CASRRDIVSGANVLTF
CDR3 DNA: TGTGCCAGCAGGCGGGACATAGTCTCTGGGGCCAACGTCCTGACTTTC

D gene: -
clone size: -
V gene: TRBV4-1
J gene: TRBJ1-2
CDR3 protein: CASSQESRGYTF
CDR3 DNA: TGCGCCAGCAGCCAAGAGTCCCGGGGCTACACCTTC

D gene: -
clone size: -
V gene: TRBV27
J gene: TRBJ2-7
CDR3 protein: CASSAGYLYEQYF
CDR3 DNA: TGTGCCAGCAGTGCGGGCTACCTGTACGAGCAGTACTTC

D gene: TRBD2
clone size: -
V gene: TRBV4-3
J gene: TRBJ2-6
CDR3 protein: CASSQDLSAGGLSGANVLTF
CDR3 DNA: TGCGCCAGCAGCCAAGATCTATCGGCGGGGGGTCTTTCTGGGGCCAACGTCCTGACTTTC

D gene: TRBD1
clone size: -
V gene: TRBV20-1
J gene: TRBJ2-5
CDR3 protein: CSAGQGNVQETQYF
CDR3 DNA: TGCAGTGCTGGACAGGGTAATGTACAGGAGACCCAGTACTTC

D gene: -
clone size: once
V gene: TRBV5-1
J gene: TRBJ2-5
CDR3 protein: CASKGVGLPKETQYF
CDR3 DNA: TGCGCCAGCAAAGGGGTCGGACTCCCTAAAGAGACCCAGTACTTC

D gene: -
clone size: -
V gene: TRBV12-3/TRBV12-4
J gene: TRBJ2-3
CDR3 protein: CASSVPGSTDTQYF
CDR3 DNA: TGTGCCAGCAGTGTCCCAGGGAGCACAGATACGCAGTATTTT

D gene: TRBD1
clone size: few
V gene: TRBV6-1
J gene: TRBJ2-4
CDR3 protein: CASSAGQGALYEQYF
CDR3 DNA: TGTGCCAGCAGTGCGGGGCAGGGGGCCCTCTACGAGCAGTATTTC

D gene: TRBD2
clone size: -
V gene: TRBV6-1
J gene: TRBJ2-1
CDR3 protein: CASSGTVAGGEQFF
CDR3 DNA: TGTGCCAGCAGTGGCACGGTCGCGGGGGGTGAGCAGTTCTTC

D gene: TRBD1
clone size: -
V gene: TRBV4-2
J gene: TRBJ1-1
CDR3 protein: CASSDPDRGGTEAFF
CDR3 DNA: TGTGCCAGCAGCGATCCGGACAGGGGGGGCACTGAAGCTTTCTTT

D gene: TRBD1
clone size: -
V gene: TRBV20-1
J gene: TRBJ1-5
CDR3 protein: CSARDRGNAINQPQHF
CDR3 DNA: TGCAGTGCTAGGGACAGGGGAAATGCCATAAATCAGCCCCAGCATTTT

D gene: -
clone size: -
V gene: TRBV5-5
J gene: TRBJ2-1
CDR3 protein: CASSRGLRNNEQFF
CDR3 DNA: TGTGCCAGCAGCCGGGGTCTAAGGAACAATGAGCAGTTCTTC

D gene: TRBD2
clone size: few
V gene: TRBV20-1
J gene: TRBJ2-1
CDR3 protein: CSATRDYGSREQFF
CDR3 DNA: TGCAGTGCAACCCGGGACTATGGGTCGCGTGAGCAGTTCTTC

D gene: TRBD1
clone size: -
V gene: TRBV7-9
J gene: TRBJ1-4
CDR3 protein: CASSFSGTGGIREKLFF
CDR3 DNA: TGTGCCAGCAGCTTCTCCGGGACAGGGGGAATCAGGGAAAAACTGTTTTTT

D gene: TRBD2
clone size: -
V gene: TRBV4-1
J gene: TRBJ2-1
CDR3 protein: CASSPTSGSFSYNEQFF
CDR3 DNA: TGCGCCAGCAGCCCAACTAGCGGGAGTTTTTCCTACAATGAGCAGTTCTTC

D gene: TRBD2
clone size: -
V gene: TRBV3-1
J gene: TRBJ2-1
CDR3 protein: CASSRLTSGGGGEYNEQFF
CDR3 DNA: TGTGCCAGCAGCCGCCTGACTAGCGGGGGCGGGGGAGAATACAATGAGCAGTTCTTC

D gene: TRBD1
clone size: -
V gene: TRBV11-2
J gene: TRBJ1-2
CDR3 protein: CASSIIGQGGNYGYTF
CDR3 DNA: TGTGCCAGCAGCATTATTGGACAGGGGGGGAACTATGGCTACACCTTC

D gene: -
clone size: -
V gene: TRBV20-1
J gene: TRBJ1-2
CDR3 protein: CSATRKGTAYTF
CDR3 DNA: TGCAGCGCTACGAGGAAGGGCACGGCCTACACCTTC

D gene: -
clone size: -
V gene: TRBV27
J gene: TRBJ2-6
CDR3 protein: CASSGTPWGSGANVLTF
CDR3 DNA: TGTGCCAGCAGTGGAACCCCCTGGGGCTCTGGGGCCAACGTCCTGACTTTC

D gene: TRBD2
clone size: once
V gene: TRBV15
J gene: TRBJ2-5
CDR3 protein: CATSTRTSGQETQYF
CDR3 DNA: TGTGCCACCAGCACTCGGACTAGCGGACAAGAGACCCAGTACTTC

D gene: -
clone size: -
V gene: TRBV20-1
J gene: TRBJ2-1
CDR3 protein: CSATSGPQFF
CDR3 DNA: TGCAGTGCCACCAGCGGGCCCCAGTTCTTC

D gene: -
clone size: -
V gene: TRBV6-1
J gene: TRBJ2-7
CDR3 protein: CASSEAPRPYEQYF
CDR3 DNA: TGTGCCAGCAGTGAAGCGCCCAGGCCCTACGAGCAGTACTTC

D gene: -
clone size: few
V gene: TRBV4-2
J gene: TRBJ2-5
CDR3 protein: CASSQGMEQYF
CDR3 DNA: TGTGCCAGCAGCCAAGGGATGGAGCAGTACTTC

D gene: -
clone size: -
V gene: TRBV5-4
J gene: TRBJ2-5
CDR3 protein: CASSSIGVGQETQYF
CDR3 DNA: TGTGCCAGCAGCTCCATTGGGGTGGGCCAAGAGACCCAGTACTTC

D gene: -
clone size: -
V gene: TRBV12-3/TRBV12-4
J gene: TRBJ1-1
CDR3 protein: CASGIMNTEAFF
CDR3 DNA: TGTGCCAGCGGAATAATGAACACTGAAGCTTTCTTT

D gene: -
clone size: few
V gene: TRBV10-3
J gene: TRBJ2-7
CDR3 protein: CAISDYGGPTLLEQYF
CDR3 DNA: TGTGCCATCAGTGATTACGGGGGGCCAACCCTACTCGAGCAGTACTTC

D gene: -
clone size: -
V gene: TRBV4-1
J gene: TRBJ1-5
CDR3 protein: CASDPGTISNQPQHF
CDR3 DNA: TGCGCCAGCGACCCCGGGACAATTAGCAATCAGCCCCAGCATTTT

D gene: TRBD1
clone size: -
V gene: TRBV5-1
J gene: TRBJ1-2
CDR3 protein: CASGLGQAYYGYTF
CDR3 DNA: TGCGCCAGCGGCTTGGGACAGGCATACTATGGCTACACCTTC

D gene: -
clone size: few
V gene: TRBV10-3
J gene: TRBJ2-7
CDR3 protein: CAISERHEQYF
CDR3 DNA: TGTGCCATCAGTGAACGGCACGAGCAGTACTTC

D gene: TRBD1
clone size: -
V gene: TRBV5-1
J gene: TRBJ2-7
CDR3 protein: CASSFRDREIYEQYF
CDR3 DNA: TGCGCCAGCAGCTTCCGGGACAGGGAGATCTACGAGCAGTACTTC

D gene: -
clone size: -
V gene: TRBV28
J gene: TRBJ1-4
CDR3 protein: CASISGSREKLFF
CDR3 DNA: TGTGCCAGCATAAGTGGGTCGAGAGAAAAACTGTTTTTT

D gene: TRBD2
clone size: few
V gene: TRBV7-9
J gene: TRBJ2-5
CDR3 protein: CASSLAASGRVKETQYF
CDR3 DNA: TGTGCCAGCAGCTTAGCTGCTAGCGGGAGAGTAAAAGAGACCCAGTACTTC

D gene: -
clone size: -
V gene: TRBV4-2
J gene: TRBJ2-5
CDR3 protein: CASSQERGRVETQYF
CDR3 DNA: TGTGCCAGCAGCCAAGAACGGGGGCGCGTGGAGACCCAGTACTTC

D gene: TRBD1
clone size: -
V gene: TRBV4-3
J gene: TRBJ1-2
CDR3 protein: CASSQDMGTGTNYGYTF
CDR3 DNA: TGCGCCAGCAGCCAAGATATGGGGACAGGGACTAACTATGGCTACACCTTC

D gene: TRBD2
clone size: once
V gene: TRBV15
J gene: TRBJ2-1
CDR3 protein: CATRASSGSFDEQFF
CDR3 DNA: TGTGCCACCCGAGCCTCTAGCGGGAGTTTCGATGAGCAGTTCTTC

D gene: -
clone size: -
V gene: TRBV6-2/TRBV6-3
J gene: TRBJ1-1
CDR3 protein: CASTYGGGRTEAFF
CDR3 DNA: TGTGCCAGCACCTATGGAGGGGGGCGGACTGAAGCTTTCTTT

D gene: -
clone size: -
V gene: TRBV6-1
J gene: TRBJ1-2
CDR3 protein: CATLEPDRNYGYTF
CDR3 DNA: TGTGCCACCCTAGAGCCGGACAGAAACTATGGCTACACCTTC

D gene: TRBD2
clone size: -
V gene: TRBV4-2
J gene: TRBJ2-1
CDR3 protein: CASSPPGLEGNEQFF
CDR3 DNA: TGTGCCAGCAGCCCCCCGGGACTAGAAGGCAATGAGCAGTTCTTC

D gene: -
clone size: -
V gene: TRBV21-1
J gene: TRBJ2-1
CDR3 protein: CASSGKKQEGGSPYNEQFF
CDR3 DNA: TGTGCCAGCAGCGGCAAGAAACAGGAGGGGGGATCCCCTTACAATGAGCAGTTCTTC

D gene: TRBD1
clone size: few
V gene: TRBV3-1
J gene: TRBJ2-7
CDR3 protein: CASSQVPGTGSYEQYF
CDR3 DNA: TGTGCCAGCAGCCAAGTCCCCGGGACAGGGTCCTACGAGCAGTACTTC

D gene: -
clone size: -
V gene: TRBV25-1
J gene: TRBJ2-1
CDR3 protein: CASSESAVYNEQFF
CDR3 DNA: TGTGCCAGCAGTGAATCGGCAGTCTACAATGAGCAGTTCTTC

D gene: -
clone size: -
V gene: TRBV3-1
J gene: TRBJ2-3
CDR3 protein: CASSQDSSMTDTQYF
CDR3 DNA: TGTGCCAGCAGCCAAGACTCTAGCATGACAGATACGCAGTATTTT

D gene: TRBD1
clone size: once
V gene: TRBV20-1
J gene: TRBJ2-5
CDR3 protein: CSRTGVSQETQYF
CDR3 DNA: TGCAGTAGGACAGGCGTCTCCCAAGAGACCCAGTACTTC

D gene: TRBD1
clone size: -
V gene: TRBV7-9
J gene: TRBJ2-7
CDR3 protein: CASSPPTGLEQYF
CDR3 DNA: TGTGCCAGCAGCCCACCGACAGGGCTCGAGCAGTACTTC

D gene: -
clone size: -
V gene: TRBV21-1
J gene: TRBJ2-6
CDR3 protein: CASSRGSYTSGANVLTF
CDR3 DNA: TGTGCCAGCAGCAGGGGCAGTTACACCTCTGGGGCCAACGTCCTGACTTTC

D gene: TRBD2
clone size: -
V gene: TRBV12-3/TRBV12-4
J gene: TRBJ2-5
CDR3 protein: CASSGRRSGSLGVETQYF
CDR3 DNA: TGTGCCAGCAGTGGCCGGCGTAGCGGGAGCCTCGGAGTGGAGACCCAGTACTTC

D gene: -
clone size: -
V gene: TRBV29-1
J gene: TRBJ1-2
CDR3 protein: CSVHTAEDYGYTF
CDR3 DNA: TGCAGCGTCCATACTGCAGAGGACTATGGCTACACCTTC

D gene: TRBD2
clone size: -
V gene: TRBV29-1
J gene: TRBJ2-1
CDR3 protein: CSVDEAGNEQFF
CDR3 DNA: TGCAGCGTTGACGAAGCGGGGAATGAGCAGTTCTTC

D gene: -
clone size: -
V gene: TRBV20-1
J gene: TRBJ2-5
CDR3 protein: CSARQLGTEKETQYF
CDR3 DNA: TGCAGTGCTAGACAGCTGGGGACGGAGAAAGAGACCCAGTACTTC

D gene: -
clone size: -
V gene: TRBV6-5
J gene: TRBJ1-1
CDR3 protein: CASSRGGRLGGTEAFF
CDR3 DNA: TGTGCCAGCAGCCGGGGGGGTAGGTTGGGGGGCACTGAAGCTTTCTTT

D gene: -
clone size: few
V gene: TRBV6-5
J gene: TRBJ2-4
CDR3 protein: CASSDSAKNIQYF
CDR3 DNA: TGTGCCAGCAGTGACAGTGCCAAAAACATTCAGTACTTC

D gene: -
clone size: -
V gene: TRBV29-1
J gene: TRBJ2-7
CDR3 protein: CSVEGAVAYRGEQYF
CDR3 DNA: TGCAGCGTTGAAGGGGCCGTCGCCTACCGTGGCGAGCAGTACTTC

D gene: TRBD2
clone size: -
V gene: TRBV6-1
J gene: TRBJ2-7
CDR3 protein: CASSAGLAGGAYEQYF
CDR3 DNA: TGTGCCAGCAGTGCGGGACTAGCGGGAGGCGCCTACGAGCAGTACTTC

D gene: TRBD1
clone size: -
V gene: TRBV7-6
J gene: TRBJ1-2
CDR3 protein: CASSLRQISPRQGENGYTF
CDR3 DNA: TGTGCCAGCAGCTTACGTCAAATTTCGCCCAGACAGGGAGAGAATGGCTACACCTTC

D gene: -
clone size: -
V gene: TRBV20-1
J gene: TRBJ2-1
CDR3 protein: CSVLFGGLTSYNEQFF
CDR3 DNA: TGCAGTGTCCTATTCGGCGGACTGACCTCCTACAATGAGCAGTTCTTC

D gene: -
clone size: -
V gene: TRBV7-6
J gene: TRBJ2-7
CDR3 protein: CASSSAPAEDPHYEQYF
CDR3 DNA: TGTGCCAGCAGCTCCGCCCCGGCGGAGGATCCTCACTACGAGCAGTACTTC